This passage covers 31 T cell receptor beta chains from one sample sequenced in a study of T-cell memory formation after mild COVID-19. TCRdb redid the calling of the 5' RACE reads with MiXCR, one entry per CDR3 protein. Seen here are 350,000 to 450,000 distinct CDR3 sequences, more than 20% observed once, and the top ten hold 7.5% to 10%. The material sequenced was PBMCs or a T cell subset sorted from them (not recorded which). These TCRs come from an adult woman who had mild COVID-19 (a few samples of this study predate the infection). Cell type and time point are not known.

This clonotype has only a few counts. This rearrangement joins TRBV12-3 or TRBV12-4 to TRBJ2-3; D is unresolved. The CDR3 spans 14 residues. V lost 6 bases, J lost 0 bases, and 10 bases lay in between. In DNA form, the CDR3 reads TGTGCCAGCAGCTTATCAGCGAGCACAGATACGCAGTATTTT. This sequence encodes CASSLSASTDTQYF.

The DNA for the CDR3 is TGCAGCGTTGAAGATGAGTCGGGAGTGGTGAATGAGCAGTTCTTC. The encoded protein is CSVEDESGVVNEQFF. This rearrangement joins TRBV29-1 to TRBJ2-1; D perhaps matches TRBD2 (6 bases). Germline assignment: CDR1 SQVTM and CDR2 ANQGSEA. V was trimmed by 0 bases and J by 7 bases, leaving 16 bases between them. The CDR3 has 15 amino acids.

The chain links TRBV6-2 or TRBV6-3 to TRBJ2-7; TRBD2 matches at 14 bases. The trim removed 2 bases at V and 3 bases at J, leaving 3 bases unmatched. The CDR3 runs 16 residues. Germline V CDR1 and CDR2: MNHEY, SVGEGT. The CDR3: CASSYRGTSGSYEQYF. CDR3 nucleotides: TGTGCCAGCAGTTACAGGGGGACTAGCGGGAGCTACGAGCAGTACTTC.

Only a few counts were recorded for this clonotype. The chain recombines TRBV7-9 with TRBJ2-1, with D uncertain. The CDR3 totals 15 residues. Trimming removed 6 bases at V and 5 bases at J, with 17 bases between. In germline, CDR1 is SEHNR, CDR2 FQNEAQ (reference sequence). CDR3 sequence reads: CASRNSGPTNNEQFF. CDR3 DNA sequence: TGTGCCAGCAGGAATAGTGGACCCACCAACAATGAGCAGTTCTTC. The complete variable domain, with remaining parts taken from reference TRBV7-9 and TRBJ2-1, reads DTGVSQNPRHKITKRGQNVTFRCDPISEHNRLYWYRQTLGQGPEFLTYFQNEAQLEKSRLLSDRFSAERPKGSFSTLEIQRTEQGDSAMYLCASRNSGPTNNEQFFGPGTRLTVL.

The chain is built from TRBV12-3 or TRBV12-4 and TRBJ1-3; 11 bases match TRBD1. V lost 6 bases to trimming and J lost 0 bases; unmatched junction nucleotides: 13. The CDR3 sequence is 19 residues long. The DNA of the CDR3 is TGTGCCAGCAGCCCTGGGTGGACAGGGGGCTTTCGCTCTGGAAACACCATATATTTT. Protein product: CASSPGWTGGFRSGNTIYF.

A few counts support this clonotype. This chain joins TRBV9 and TRBJ2-3; 10 bases fit TRBD2. CDR1 and CDR2 from the germline V gene are SGDLS and YYNGEE. V lost 0 bases, J lost 5 bases, and 6 bases stayed unmatched. CDR3 length: 16 amino acids. CDR3 nucleotide sequence: TGTGCCAGCAGCGTAGCTAGCGGGAGAGTCGGAGATACGCAGTATTTT. Translated, it gives CASSVASGRVGDTQYF. Full variable domain (rest looked up from reference TRBV9 and TRBJ2-3): DSGVTQTPKHLITATGQRVTLRCSPRSGDLSVYWYQQSLDQGLQFLIQYYNGEERAKGNILERFSAQQFPDLHSELNLSSLELGDSALYFCASSVASGRVGDTQYFGPGTRLTVL.

J is TRBJ2-2 and V is TRBV4-2; 8 bases are a match to TRBD2. This CDR3 contains 15 residues. The J segment lost 6 bases and the V segment lost 1 base, leaving 4 bases of the junction unmatched. Germline V gene lookup returns CDR1 LGHNA and CDR2 YNFKEQ. CDR3 nucleotides: TGTGCCAGCAGCCAAGGCTTACTAGCGGCCGGGGAGCTGTTTTTT. This codes for CASSQGLLAAGELFF.

The CDR3 spells CATSDYTGTPPADTQYF. The CDR3, as DNA: TGTGCCACCAGTGACTATACCGGGACCCCACCCGCAGATACGCAGTATTTT. The rearrangement joins TRBV24-1 to TRBJ2-3; D could derive from TRBD1 or TRBD2 (5 bases each). V was clipped by 4 bases and J by 4 bases, with 20 bases between them. CDR1 and CDR2 from the germline V gene are KGHDR and SFDVKD. The CDR3 runs to 17 residues.

The V gene is TRBV4-3, the J gene TRBJ1-1, with D perhaps matching TRBD1 (5 bases). There are 16 residues in the CDR3. Germline CDR1 is LGHNA and CDR2 is YSLEER. V lost 1 base, J lost 6 bases, and 18 bases lay in between. The CDR3 region is CASSQGPGTGGPEAFF. The CDR3 DNA reads TGCGCCAGCAGCCAAGGACCGGGGACCGGAGGCCCTGAAGCTTTCTTT.

Only a few counts were recorded for this clonotype. The chain combines TRBV21-1 with TRBJ2-3; the DNA was not compared with TRBD2, the D call given in the table. TRBV21-1 is given as a pseudogene. CDR3 length equals 16 residues. The CDR3 DNA follows: TGTGCCAGCAGCAAGATGAGCGGGAGGCGCACAGATACGCAGTATTTT. Its protein product is CASSKMSGRRTDTQYF.

J is TRBJ2-1 and V is TRBV7-3; D remains unclear. The germline CDR1 and CDR2 sequences are SGHTA and FQGTGA. Trimming left V 5 bases short and J 1 base short, with 12 bases between. The CDR3 contains 15 residues. The DNA for the CDR3 is TGTGCCAGCAGCCCTTCTGTCGAGTCCTACAATGAGCAGTTCTTC. It yields the protein CASSPSVESYNEQFF. The full variable domain, with the rest looked up from reference TRBV7-3 and TRBJ2-1, is GAGVSQTPSNKVTEKGKYVELRCDPISGHTALYWYRQSLGQGPEFLIYFQGTGAADDSGLPNDRFFAVRPEGSVSTLKIQRTERGDSAVYLCASSPSVESYNEQFFGPGTRLTVL.

This clonotype turned up a few times. The genes are TRBV12-3 or TRBV12-4 and TRBJ2-7, with 8 bases fitting TRBD1. The CDR3 consists of 15 residues. The junction had 13 bases not matched to a gene; V was cut back by 7 bases and J by 5 bases. The CDR3 nucleotides read TGTGCCAGCACCACCTCGGGGACAGGTTCCGACGAGCAGTACTTC. The encoded protein is CASTTSGTGSDEQYF.

This clonotype has only a few counts. For the CDR3, the DNA is TGCGCCAGCAGCCAAGCGTTAGGTGGGGTAAGCTCCTACGAGCAGTACTTC. Encoded protein: CASSQALGGVSSYEQYF. The chain employs TRBV4-1 and TRBJ2-7; D is ambiguous. This CDR3 spans 17 amino acids. Germline CDR1 MGHRA, CDR2 YSYEKL. The ends were cut back, 1 base at V and 0 bases at J, with 16 bases in the middle.

The chain recombines TRBV7-9 with TRBJ2-5; perhaps TRBD1 as D (6 bases). The CDR3 sequence is 15 residues long. The V gene lost 6 bases and the J gene lost 1 base, with 15 bases spanning the gap. Germline CDR1 SEHNR, CDR2 FQNEAQ (reference sequence). The CDR3 DNA sequence: TGTGCCAGCAGTTTGAACAGGGTGGGCCAAGAGACCCAGTACTTC. Translating it yields CASSLNRVGQETQYF.

J is TRBJ2-5 and V is TRBV7-6, with D perhaps given as TRBD1 or TRBD2 (7 bases each). From germline, CDR1 is SGHVS and CDR2 FNYEAQ. V was clipped by 1 base and J by 3 bases, with 12 bases between them. The length of the CDR3 is 15 residues. The CDR3 spells CASSLVRGREETQYF. DNA of the CDR3: TGTGCCAGCAGCTTAGTCAGGGGGAGGGAAGAGACCCAGTACTTC.

This clonotype was detected ten times or more. The J gene is TRBJ1-2, the V gene TRBV12-3 or TRBV12-4; D might be TRBD1 (6 bases). The V end lost 4 bases, the J end lost 5 bases, and 14 bases lay between the germline ends. The CDR3 has 14 residues. The CDR3 spells CASSSNQGRYGYTF. The CDR3 DNA follows: TGTGCCAGCAGTTCTAACCAGGGGAGGTATGGCTACACCTTC.

This clonotype was detected a few times. This CDR3 reads CASSSGRVRYEQYF. DNA for the CDR3: TGTGCCAGCAGTTCCGGCAGGGTGAGGTACGAGCAGTACTTC. The chain is built from TRBV12-3 or TRBV12-4 and TRBJ2-7, with D maybe TRBD1 (5 bases). Deletions cut 4 bases from V and 4 bases from J, with 14 bases between. This CDR3 spans 14 amino acids.

This chain uses TRBV24-1 with TRBJ2-1; TRBD1 agrees at 9 bases. The germline V gene has CDR1 KGHDR and CDR2 SFDVKD. Germline trimming cut 8 bases from V and 8 bases from J; bases unmatched to any gene: 12. The length of the CDR3 is 15 residues. The CDR3 sequence: CATTPGQGRGHEQFF. The CDR3 DNA sequence: TGTGCCACCACCCCGGGACAGGGAAGAGGTCATGAGCAGTTCTTC.

The genes are TRBV7-9 and TRBJ2-7; D call uncertain. Germline CDR1 SEHNR, CDR2 FQNEAQ (reference sequence). The V end lost 5 bases, the J end lost 2 bases, and 13 bases lay between the germline ends. This CDR3 contains 14 residues. Here the CDR3 reads CASSGTLDPYEQYF. The CDR3 nucleotides are TGTGCCAGCAGCGGCACCTTGGACCCCTACGAGCAGTACTTC.

This clonotype was recorded a few times. V gene TRBV10-3 combines with J gene TRBJ2-7; 12 bases fit TRBD1. From germline, CDR1 is ENHRY and CDR2 SYGVKD. V was pared by 8 bases and J by 7 bases, with 3 bases of the junction left unmatched. The length of the CDR3 is 12 residues. As DNA, the CDR3 is TGTGCCATCCGGGACAGGGGGCAAGAGCAGTACTTC. Translated, it gives CAIRDRGQEQYF.

The chain uses TRBV2 and TRBJ1-2, with unresolved D. Germline V CDR1 and CDR2: SNHLY, FYNNEI. With 1 base removed from V and 4 bases from J, the gap between germline ends came to 13 bases. CDR3 length: 15 amino acids. CDR3 region: CASSEGAGRFYGYTF. For the CDR3, the DNA is TGTGCCAGCAGTGAAGGCGCAGGCCGGTTCTATGGCTACACCTTC.

The V and J genes are TRBV2 and TRBJ1-4; D remains ambiguous. The CDR3 loop spans 13 amino acids. Germline lookup yields CDR1 SNHLY and CDR2 FYNNEI. The V and J ends lost 6 bases and 8 bases respectively, with 13 bases between them. Written as DNA, the CDR3 is TGTGCCAGCAGCCTACTTAGTAGGGAAAAACTGTTTTTT. Protein product: CASSLLSREKLFF.

This chain joins TRBV7-2 and TRBJ2-3; D might be TRBD2 (6 bases). V was shortened by 2 bases and J by 10 bases, with 19 bases between the two germline ends. There are 15 residues in the CDR3. Germline values: CDR1 SGHTA, CDR2 FQGNSA. The CDR3 region is CASSLTAGIGDSQYF. The CDR3 DNA is TGTGCCAGCAGCTTAACGGCGGGGATTGGGGACTCGCAGTATTTT.

This clonotype was counted many times. J is TRBJ2-2 and V is TRBV12-3 or TRBV12-4, with TRBD1 matching 8 bases. The CDR3 is 14 amino acids. The J segment lost 0 bases and the V segment lost 6 bases, leaving 0 bases of the junction unmatched. The CDR3 sequence: CASRDRANTGELFF. CDR3 nucleotide sequence: TGTGCCAGCAGGGACAGGGCGAACACCGGGGAGCTGTTTTTT.

This clonotype was recorded at least ten times. This chain uses TRBV11-2 with TRBJ2-6; D call uncertain. The germline CDR1 and CDR2 sequences are SGHAT and FQNNGV. V was trimmed by 6 bases and J by 2 bases, leaving 8 bases between them. CDR3 length: 14 amino acids. The CDR3 DNA reads TGTGCCAGCAGAAGAAGTACTGGGGCCAACGTCCTGACTTTC. This encodes CASRRSTGANVLTF.

This chain uses TRBV12-3 or TRBV12-4 with TRBJ2-7; weak D call: TRBD2 (7 bases). The CDR3 consists of 15 residues. With 3 bases removed from V and 1 base from J, the gap between germline ends came to 13 bases. CDR3 coding DNA: TGTGCCAGCAGTTTGGGGGGGCGACCATCCTACGAGCAGTACTTC. Its translation: CASSLGGRPSYEQYF.

The chain recombines TRBV7-9 with TRBJ2-1, with 7 nucleotides matching TRBD1. Germline values: CDR1 SEHNR, CDR2 FQNEAQ (reference sequence). The CDR3 is made up of 15 amino acids. Losses at the gene ends were 1 base for V and 9 bases for J; bases not matched to a gene: 9. The CDR3 DNA is TGTGCCAGCAGCTTAGATAGGGGGCTAGGTGGTGAGCAGTTCTTC. It encodes CASSLDRGLGGEQFF.

The chain is built from TRBV11-3 and TRBJ2-2, with 8 bases that match TRBD2. The CDR3 covers 15 residues. Germline trimming cut 3 bases from V and 3 bases from J; bases unmatched to any gene: 3. CDR1 SGHNT and CDR2 YENEEA come from the germline V gene. The CDR3 spells CASSFGLADTGELFF. The CDR3 DNA reads TGTGCCAGCAGCTTCGGACTAGCTGACACCGGGGAGCTGTTTTTT.

The chain employs TRBV2 and TRBJ2-7; D is unresolved. Trimming removed 5 bases from V and 1 base from J, with 12 bases in between. Germline lookup yields CDR1 SNHLY and CDR2 FYNNEI. CDR3 length: 14 residues. CDR3 sequence: CASSPRALSYEQYF. CDR3 DNA: TGTGCCAGCAGTCCAAGGGCCTTATCCTACGAGCAGTACTTC. Filled out from reference TRBV2 and TRBJ2-7, the complete variable domain reads EPEVTQTPSHQVTQMGQEVILRCVPISNHLYFYWYRQILGQKVEFLVSFYNNEISEKSEIFDDQFSVERPDGSNFTLKIRSTKLEDSAMYFCASSPRALSYEQYFGPGTRLTVT.

The V call is TRBV3-1, the J call TRBJ2-4; unclear D gene. Deletions cut 0 bases from V and 2 bases from J, with 5 bases between. The CDR3 covers 14 residues. Germline V lookup: CDR1 LGHDT, CDR2 YNNKEL (reference sequence). CDR3 in amino acids: CASSQDGTKNIQYF. The CDR3 nucleotides read TGTGCCAGCAGCCAAGACGGAACCAAAAACATTCAGTACTTC.

This clonotype was counted only a few times. V gene TRBV7-2 combines with J gene TRBJ1-1; no firm D call. The CDR3 runs 13 residues. CDR1 and CDR2 (germline): SGHTA, FQGNSA. V was shortened by 2 bases and J by 10 bases, with 14 bases between the two germline ends. CDR3 loop: CASSLQVGFGAFF. CDR3 bases: TGTGCCAGCAGCTTACAAGTGGGCTTTGGAGCTTTCTTT.